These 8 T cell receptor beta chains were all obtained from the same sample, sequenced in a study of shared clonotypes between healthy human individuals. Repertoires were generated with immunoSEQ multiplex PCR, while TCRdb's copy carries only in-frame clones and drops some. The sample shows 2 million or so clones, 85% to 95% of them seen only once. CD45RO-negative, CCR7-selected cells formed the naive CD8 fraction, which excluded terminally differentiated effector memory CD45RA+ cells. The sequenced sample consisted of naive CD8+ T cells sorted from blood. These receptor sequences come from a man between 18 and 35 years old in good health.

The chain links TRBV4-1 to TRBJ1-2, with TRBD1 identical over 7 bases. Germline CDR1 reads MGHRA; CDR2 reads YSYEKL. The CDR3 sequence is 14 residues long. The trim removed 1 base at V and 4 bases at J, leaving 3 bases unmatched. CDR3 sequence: CASSQGDSGYGYTF. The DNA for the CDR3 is TGCGCCAGCAGCCAAGGGGACAGCGGCTATGGCTACACCTTC.

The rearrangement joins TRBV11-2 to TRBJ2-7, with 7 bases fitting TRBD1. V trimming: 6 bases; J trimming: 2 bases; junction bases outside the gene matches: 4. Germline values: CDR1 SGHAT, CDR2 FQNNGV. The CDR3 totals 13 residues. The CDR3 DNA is TGTGCCAGCAGGCCCGGGACAGCCTACGAGCAGTACTTC. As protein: CASRPGTAYEQYF.

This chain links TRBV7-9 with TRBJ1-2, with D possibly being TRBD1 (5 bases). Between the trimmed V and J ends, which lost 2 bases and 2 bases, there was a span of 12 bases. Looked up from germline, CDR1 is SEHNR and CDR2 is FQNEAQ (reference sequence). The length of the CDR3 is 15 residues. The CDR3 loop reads CASSLSQGPNYGYTF. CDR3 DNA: TGTGCCAGCAGCTTAAGTCAGGGTCCGAACTATGGCTACACCTTC.

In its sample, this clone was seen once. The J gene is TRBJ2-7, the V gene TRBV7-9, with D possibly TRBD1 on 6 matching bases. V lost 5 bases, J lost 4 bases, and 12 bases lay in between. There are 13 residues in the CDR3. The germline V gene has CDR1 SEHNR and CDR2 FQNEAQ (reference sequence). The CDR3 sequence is CASSQTGFYEQYF. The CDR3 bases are TGTGCCAGCAGCCAGACAGGTTTTTACGAGCAGTACTTC.

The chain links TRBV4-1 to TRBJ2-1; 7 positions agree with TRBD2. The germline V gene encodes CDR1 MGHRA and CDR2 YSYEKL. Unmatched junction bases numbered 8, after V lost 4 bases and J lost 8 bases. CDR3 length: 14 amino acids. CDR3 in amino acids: CASSPLRAGDEQFF. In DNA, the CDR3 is TGCGCCAGCAGCCCCCTTCGGGCGGGGGATGAGCAGTTCTTC.

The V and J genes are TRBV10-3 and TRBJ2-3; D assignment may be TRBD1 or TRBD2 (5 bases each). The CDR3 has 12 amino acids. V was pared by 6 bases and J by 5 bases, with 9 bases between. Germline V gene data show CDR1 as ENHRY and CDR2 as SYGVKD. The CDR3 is CAISRDVDTQYF. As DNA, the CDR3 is TGTGCCATCAGCCGGGACGTAGATACGCAGTATTTT.

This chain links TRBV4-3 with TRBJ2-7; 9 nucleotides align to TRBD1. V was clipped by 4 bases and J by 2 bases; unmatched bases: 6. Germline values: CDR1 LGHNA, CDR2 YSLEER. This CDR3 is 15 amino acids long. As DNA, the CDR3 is TGCGCCAGCAGCCTTACAGGGGGCGGCCCCTACGAGCAGTACTTC. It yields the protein CASSLTGGGPYEQYF.

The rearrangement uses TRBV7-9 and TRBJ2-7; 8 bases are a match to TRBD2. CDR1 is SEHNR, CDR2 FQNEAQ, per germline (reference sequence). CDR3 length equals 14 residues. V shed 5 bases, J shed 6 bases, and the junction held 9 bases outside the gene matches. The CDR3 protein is CASSPPAAGGEQYF. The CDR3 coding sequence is TGTGCCAGCAGCCCGCCTGCGGCGGGAGGCGAGCAGTACTTC.